Below are 10 T cell receptor beta chains sequenced from a single sample in a study of somatic reversion in DOCK8 deficiency. Using EuroClonality-NGS primers, TRB was amplified from 100 ng genomic DNA in one-step amplicon PCR. TCRdb itself ran the multiplex PCR reads through MiXCR, one entry per CDR3 protein. Of several thousand distinct CDR3 sequences listed, about 25% were seen once; the top ten hold over 7.5%. Sequencing was carried out using peripheral blood. All receptors come from a human donor in good health.

By frequency in the sample, this clonotype is medium-sized. The chain recombines TRBV19 with TRBJ1-1; possibly TRBD1 for D (6 bases). The CDR3 runs 14 residues. Trimming pared 11 bases from V and 1 base from J, leaving 17 bases between. Germline CDR1 LNHDA, CDR2 SQIVND (reference sequence). CDR3 in DNA: TGTGCCTCCGCGGGGGGCGGTCGGAACACTGAAGCTTTCTTT. This sequence encodes CASAGGGRNTEAFF.

This clonotype occurred a few times. The chain couples TRBV20-1 to TRBJ2-7; 10 nucleotides agree with TRBD1. The germline CDR1 and CDR2 sequences are DFQATT and SNEGSKA (reference sequence). The CDR3 is 13 amino acids. V trimming: 6 bases; J trimming: 0 bases; junction bases outside the gene matches: 2. The CDR3 DNA sequence: TGCAGTGCGGGGGACAGGGGCTCCTACGAGCAGTACTTC. This gives the protein CSAGDRGSYEQYF.

This clonotype is medium-sized by share. The chain has TRBV11-2 and TRBJ1-6; tentatively, D is TRBD1 (5 bases). V was trimmed by 4 bases and J by 3 bases, leaving 16 bases between them. Germline lookup yields CDR1 SGHAT and CDR2 FQNNGV. This CDR3 has 17 amino acids. CDR3 nucleotides: TGTGCCAGCAGCTCCGCCGGCCAGGGCCACTATAATTCACCCCTCCACTTT. Protein product: CASSSAGQGHYNSPLHF. Full variable domain (remainder filled in from reference TRBV11-2 and TRBJ1-6): EAGVAQSPRYKIIEKRQSVAFWCNPISGHATLYWYQQILGQGPKLLIQFQNNGVVDDSQLPKDRFSAERLKGVDSTLKIQPAKLEDSAVYLCASSSAGQGHYNSPLHFGNGTRLTVT.

A few counts support this clonotype. The junction shows a germline mismatch at one end, possibly a read error. CDR3 DNA sequence: TGTGCCGGCAGGGGGCCGAACACTGAAGCTTTCTTT. This sequence encodes CAGRGPNTEAFF. This chain joins TRBV6-6 and TRBJ1-1, with 8 bases that match TRBD1. This CDR3 contains 12 residues. Germline lookup yields CDR1 MNHNY and CDR2 SVGAGI (reference sequence).

By share, this clonotype ranks as large. The V call is TRBV10-3, the J call TRBJ1-5, with 12 bases aligning to TRBD1. Germline trimming cut 3 bases from V and 6 bases from J; bases unmatched to any gene: 6. The CDR3 loop spans 16 amino acids. The germline CDR1 and CDR2 sequences are ENHRY and SYGVKD. CDR3 sequence reads: CAISDQGQGAGQPQHF. The CDR3 nucleotides are TGTGCCATCAGTGATCAGGGACAGGGGGCCGGTCAGCCCCAGCATTTT.

This chain uses TRBV30 with TRBJ1-2, with TRBD1 matching 8 bases. V lost 0 bases, J lost 2 bases, and 5 bases stayed unmatched. There are 15 residues in the CDR3. CDR1 and CDR2 (germline): GTSNPN, SVGIG (reference sequence). The chain's CDR3 is CAWSVGQGLNYGYTF. CDR3 sequence (DNA): TGTGCCTGGAGTGTAGGACAGGGCCTAAACTATGGCTACACCTTC.

The gene calls are TRBV5-1 and TRBJ1-1; maybe TRBD1 (6 bases). This CDR3 spans 14 amino acids. CDR1 SGHRS and CDR2 YFSETQ come from the germline V gene. V lost 1 base and J lost 8, with 15 bases in between. The CDR3 sequence: CASSLNLGAVEAFF. The CDR3 region has the DNA TGCGCCAGCAGCTTGAATCTGGGGGCAGTAGAAGCTTTCTTT.

This clonotype is deemed medium-sized (0.01 to 0.1%). The V call is TRBV19, the J call TRBJ1-1, with 10 bases matching TRBD1. The CDR3 totals 13 residues. Trimming took 7 bases from V and 6 from J; bases not matched to a gene: 5. Looked up from germline, CDR1 is LNHDA and CDR2 is SQIVND (reference sequence). CDR3 amino acids: CASTRGQGAEAFF. As DNA, the CDR3 is TGTGCCAGTACCAGAGGACAGGGGGCTGAAGCTTTCTTT.

The CDR3 DNA is TGTGCCAGCTCCCGCCGGGACCTCACACAAGAGACCCAGTACTTC. It translates to CASSRRDLTQETQYF. V gene TRBV2 combines with J gene TRBJ2-5; the D call may be TRBD1 or TRBD2 (5 bases each). The germline gives CDR1 SNHLY, CDR2 FYNNEI. The CDR3 has 15 amino acids. Trimming took off 8 bases at V and 2 bases at J, with 18 bases between the two ends.

The table lists this clonotype with a few counts. The V gene is TRBV7-9, the J gene TRBJ2-7; D not certain. There are 13 residues in the CDR3. The V and J ends lost 3 bases and 6 bases respectively, with 12 bases between them. Germline CDR1 reads SEHNR; CDR2 reads FQNEAQ (reference sequence). CDR3 coding DNA: TGTGCCAGCAGCTTTGGCCCCGAATCCGAGCAGTACTTC. This encodes CASSFGPESEQYF.